These 12 T cell receptor beta chains were sequenced from one sample in a study of blood T cell repertoires in COVID-19. Here immunoSEQ multiplex PCR was the method, and the copy in TCRdb shows in-frame clones only, minus some. The data hold roughly 30,000 clones, with about four fifths observed a single time. The sample taken for sequencing was peripheral blood. These receptors came from an elderly man with active COVID-19.

Note on this clone: The junction shows a germline mismatch at one end, possibly a read error. The chain has TRBV5-8 and TRBJ2-2, with 10 bases fitting TRBD2. The CDR3 loop spans 17 amino acids. CDR1 SGHTS and CDR2 YDEGEE come from the germline V gene. The CDR3 DNA reads TGTGCCAGCACTCTGGAGGCGCTAGCGGGGGTAACCGCGGAGCTGTTTTTT. Its translation is CASTLEALAGVTAELFF.

The chain uses TRBV5-6 and TRBJ1-2, with D uncertain. Germline assignment: CDR1 SGHDT and CDR2 YYEEEE. Trimming removed 0 bases at V and 2 bases at J, with 8 bases between. This CDR3 is built from 14 residues. CDR3 sequence reads: CASSLDRGNYGYTF. The CDR3 DNA is TGTGCCAGCAGCTTGGATCGGGGAAACTATGGCTACACCTTC.

V gene TRBV2 combines with J gene TRBJ1-1; no clear D. V dropped 1 base and J dropped 0 bases, with 9 bases sitting between them. Looked up from germline, CDR1 is SNHLY and CDR2 is FYNNEI. The CDR3 consists of 15 residues. CDR3 amino acids: CASSEDRSMNTEAFF. In DNA form, the CDR3 reads TGTGCCAGCAGTGAAGACCGGTCCATGAACACTGAAGCTTTCTTT.

The V and J genes are TRBV5-1 and TRBJ1-1, with D possibly being TRBD1 (6 bases). The CDR3 is 15 amino acids. The V gene lost 4 bases and the J gene lost 2 bases, with 15 bases spanning the gap. Per the germline V gene, CDR1 is SGHRS and CDR2 is YFSETQ. The CDR3 DNA is TGCGCCAGCAGCGAGGGGGACATCTCCAACACTGAAGCTTTCTTT. Translation gives CASSEGDISNTEAFF.

The gene calls are TRBV19 and TRBJ1-5; D unclear. The CDR3 consists of 14 residues. Germline V gene lookup returns CDR1 LNHDA and CDR2 SQIVND (reference sequence). The germline V and J ends were trimmed by 7 bases and 4 bases, with 14 bases remaining between them. CDR3 sequence (DNA): TGTGCCAGTACCACGGCGGCGGGGAATCAGCCCCAGCATTTT. Protein product: CASTTAAGNQPQHF.

In DNA form, the CDR3 reads TGTGCCTGGACTAGCGGGGTAGGTGAGCAGTTCTTC. Protein sequence: CAWTSGVGEQFF. J is TRBJ2-1 and V is TRBV30; 9 positions agree with TRBD2. In germline, CDR1 is GTSNPN, CDR2 SVGIG (reference sequence). The length of the CDR3 is 12 residues. V dropped 4 bases and J dropped 9; count of bases not matched to a gene: 4.

The rearrangement uses TRBV11-3 and TRBJ2-5; no definite D call. Germline CDR1 is SGHNT and CDR2 is YENEEA. Trimming took off 5 bases at V and 4 bases at J, with 11 bases between the two ends. The CDR3 has 13 residues. The CDR3: CASSINVRETQYF. As DNA, the CDR3 is TGTGCCAGCAGCATCAACGTGAGAGAGACCCAGTACTTC. Supplemented by reference TRBV11-3 and TRBJ2-5, the full variable domain reads EAGVVQSPRYKIIEKKQPVAFWCNPISGHNTLYWYLQNLGQGPELLIRYENEEAVDDSQLPKDRFSAERLKGVDSTLKIQPAELGDSAVYLCASSINVRETQYFGPGTRLLVL.

This sequence joins TRBV11-2 and TRBJ2-3, with TRBD2 identical over 13 bases. Germline V gene sequence: CDR1 SGHAT, CDR2 FQNNGV. The CDR3 is made up of 16 amino acids. The J segment lost 3 bases and the V segment lost 5 bases, leaving 5 bases of the junction unmatched. The CDR3 protein is CASSRGTSGETDTQYF. CDR3 coding DNA: TGTGCCAGCAGCCGCGGGACTAGCGGGGAGACAGATACGCAGTATTTT.

This chain connects TRBV20-1 to TRBJ1-6; unclear D gene. CDR3 length: 12 residues. Trimming took 3 bases from V and 6 from J, leaving 6 bases between them. The germline gives CDR1 DFQATT, CDR2 SNEGSKA (reference sequence). The CDR3 sequence: CSASKSNSPLHF. CDR3 in DNA: TGCAGTGCTAGTAAGAGTAATTCACCCCTCCACTTT.

This clone came up a few times. The chain carries TRBV30 and TRBJ1-5; TRBD1 might be the D (6 bases). Germline values: CDR1 GTSNPN, CDR2 SVGIG (reference sequence). The CDR3 length is 14 residues. The ends were cut back, 2 bases at V and 4 bases at J, with 12 bases in the middle. The CDR3 sequence is CAWSPGGLNQPQHF. CDR3 in DNA: TGTGCCTGGAGTCCGGGGGGCCTGAATCAGCCCCAGCATTTT. The full variable domain, with the rest looked up from reference TRBV30 and TRBJ1-5, is SQTIHQWPATLVQPVGSPLSLECTVEGTSNPNLYWYRQAAGRGLQLLFYSVGIGQISSEVPQNLSASRPQDRQFILSSKKLLLSDSGFYLCAWSPGGLNQPQHFGDGTRLSIL.

The genes are TRBV7-8 and TRBJ2-3, with 10 bases matching TRBD2. V shed 2 bases, J shed 6 bases, and the junction held 8 bases outside the gene matches. CDR1 and CDR2 (germline): SGHVS, FQNEAQ. This CDR3 contains 16 residues. CDR3 sequence (DNA): TGTGCCAGCAGCTTAAGGGGGCCTAGCGGGGGCGATACGCAGTATTTT. Protein: CASSLRGPSGGDTQYF.

The chain links TRBV6-5 to TRBJ1-6; possibly TRBD1 for D (5 bases). Trimming cost V 7 bases and J 7 bases, with 14 bases left between them. Germline CDR1 reads MNHEY; CDR2 reads SVGAGI. The CDR3 sequence is 14 residues long. The CDR3 here is CASKGREGNSPLHF. Written as DNA, the CDR3 is TGTGCCAGCAAGGGGAGGGAAGGGAATTCACCCCTCCACTTT.